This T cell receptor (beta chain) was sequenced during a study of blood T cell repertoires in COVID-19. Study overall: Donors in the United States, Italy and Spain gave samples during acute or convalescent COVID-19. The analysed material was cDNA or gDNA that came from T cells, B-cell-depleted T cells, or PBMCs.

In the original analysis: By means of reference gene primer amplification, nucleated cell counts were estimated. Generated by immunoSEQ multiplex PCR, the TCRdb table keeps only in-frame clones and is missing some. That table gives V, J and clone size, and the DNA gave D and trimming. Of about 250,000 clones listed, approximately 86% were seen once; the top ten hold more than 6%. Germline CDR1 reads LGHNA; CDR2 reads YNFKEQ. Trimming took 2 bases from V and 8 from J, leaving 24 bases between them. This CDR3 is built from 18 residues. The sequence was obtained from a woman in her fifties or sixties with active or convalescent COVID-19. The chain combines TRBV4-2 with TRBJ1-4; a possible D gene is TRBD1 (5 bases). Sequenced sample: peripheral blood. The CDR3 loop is CASSQHLGSSVGEEKLFF. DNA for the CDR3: TGTGCCAGCAGCCAACATCTCGGATCGTCAGTAGGGGAAGAAAAACTGTTTTTT.